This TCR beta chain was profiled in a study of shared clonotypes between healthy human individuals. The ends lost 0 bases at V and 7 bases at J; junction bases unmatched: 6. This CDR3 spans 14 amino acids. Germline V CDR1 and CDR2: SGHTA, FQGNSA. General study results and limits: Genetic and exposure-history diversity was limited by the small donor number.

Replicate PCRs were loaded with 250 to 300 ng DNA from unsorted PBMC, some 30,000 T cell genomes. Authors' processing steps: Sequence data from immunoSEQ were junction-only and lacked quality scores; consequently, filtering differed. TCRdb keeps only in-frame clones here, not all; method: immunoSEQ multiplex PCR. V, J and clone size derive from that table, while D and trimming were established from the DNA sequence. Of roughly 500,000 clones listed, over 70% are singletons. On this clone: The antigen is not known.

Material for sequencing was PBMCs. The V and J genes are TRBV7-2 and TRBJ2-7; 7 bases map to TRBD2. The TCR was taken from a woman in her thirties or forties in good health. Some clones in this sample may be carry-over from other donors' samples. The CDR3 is CASSLAGGPVEQYF. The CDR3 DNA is TGTGCCAGCAGCTTAGCGGGAGGGCCGGTTGAGCAGTACTTC.